This T cell receptor beta chain was recorded in a study of shared clonotypes between healthy human individuals. The wider study: The study used three CD4 naive, three CD4 memory, two CD8 naive and one CD8 memory plate per donor.

Libraries were prepared by immunoSEQ multiplex PCR; TCRdb keeps only in-frame clonotypes and omits some of them. The data contain about 2.2 million clones, just over 90% of them seen just once; the ten biggest clones take up over 1.5%. Study-level points and caveats: Among a handful of donors, roughly 5.5% of naive CD4 clonotypes were found in common. Naive subsets generally had larger estimated richness than memory subsets.

A remark on this clone: Its antigen is still unknown.

This CDR3 region has 13 residues. Germline V lookup: CDR1 LNHDA, CDR2 SQIVND (reference sequence). V lost 5 bases and J lost 3; bases outside the gene matches: 2. As defined, naive CD8 cells were CD45RO-negative and positively selected for CCR7, with terminally differentiated effector memory CD45RA+ cells excluded. Healthy HIV-negative adults without recent acute infections or vaccinations served as donors. This rearrangement joins TRBV19 to TRBJ1-2; the match to TRBD1 covers 8 bases. Sequencing input: naive CD8+ T cells from PBMCs. The clonotype originates from a man between 18 and 29 years old in good health. Some clones in this sample may be carry-over from other donors' samples. CDR3 sequence: CASSQTGDYGYTF. For the CDR3, the DNA is TGTGCCAGTAGTCAGACAGGGGACTATGGCTACACCTTC.